These 4 T cell receptor beta chains came from one sample sequenced in a study of shared clonotypes between healthy human individuals. Naive-designated CD8 cells lacked CD45RO, were positively enriched for CCR7, and omitted terminally differentiated effector memory CD45RA+ cells. Generated by immunoSEQ multiplex PCR, the TCRdb table keeps only in-frame clones and is missing some. The table has nearly 600,000 clones, about 95% seen once. Sample: naive CD8+ T cells sorted from blood. The receptors here all came from a woman aged 25 to 39 in good health.

V is TRBV4-1 and J is TRBJ2-7, with D perhaps assigned TRBD1 or TRBD2 (5 bases each). CDR1 MGHRA and CDR2 YSYEKL come from the germline V gene. Trimming pared 1 base from V and 3 bases from J, leaving 13 bases between. The CDR3 covers 15 residues. The CDR3 nucleotides read TGCGCCAGCAGCCAAGCTTCCGGGACCGTCTACGAGCAGTACTTC. It encodes CASSQASGTVYEQYF.

The J gene is TRBJ2-1, the V gene TRBV28; a possible D gene is TRBD2 (5 bases). Germline assignment: CDR1 MDHEN and CDR2 SYDVKM. CDR3 length: 15 amino acids. The V end was cut by 7 bases, the J end by 5 bases, with 18 bases between. The CDR3 region is CASTMAGLGNNEQFF. CDR3 coding DNA: TGTGCCAGCACGATGGCGGGCCTTGGGAACAATGAGCAGTTCTTC.

The gene calls are TRBV27 and TRBJ1-1; tentative D call: TRBD1 (5 bases). The CDR3 loop spans 14 amino acids. The ends were cut back, 2 bases at V and 4 bases at J, with 11 bases in the middle. Germline V gene lookup returns CDR1 MNHEY and CDR2 SMNVEV (reference sequence). The CDR3 loop is CASSLVAGGTEAFF. DNA of the CDR3: TGTGCCAGCAGTTTAGTTGCGGGGGGCACTGAAGCTTTCTTT.

This clone was detected once. The CDR3 protein is CASSEGRGTDTQYF. DNA of the CDR3: TGTGCCAGCAGTGAGGGTCGGGGCACAGATACGCAGTATTTT. V usage is TRBV2 and J usage is TRBJ2-3; D unclear. CDR1 is SNHLY and CDR2 is FYNNEI in the germline V gene. The ends were cut back, 3 bases at V and 1 base at J, with 8 bases in the middle. The length of the CDR3 is 14 residues.